This is a list of T cell receptor beta chains from one sample in a study of blood T cell repertoires in COVID-19. The data were produced by immunoSEQ multiplex PCR, yet TCRdb's version contains in-frame clones alone and is incomplete. The sample shows some 150,000 clones, approximately 86% of them seen only once. The sequenced sample was peripheral blood. All receptors come from a woman aged 60-75 years with acute or convalescent COVID-19. Both conserved end residues are part of each CDR3. The D gene is left open where the match is weak.

D: -; J: TRBJ1-6; V: TRBV5-6; DNA: TGTGCCAGCAGCTTCTTCCCCGACTTTGGTTCACCCCTCCACTTT; CDR3: CASSFFPDFGSPLHF
D: TRBD1; J: TRBJ2-7; V: TRBV7-2; DNA: TGTGCCAGCAGCCCCTCCGGGACAGTATCCTACGAGCAGTACTTC; CDR3: CASSPSGTVSYEQYF
D: TRBD1; J: TRBJ2-1; V: TRBV5-1; DNA: TGCGCCAGCAGCCAACTTACAGGGGCCAATGAGCAGTTCTTC; CDR3: CASSQLTGANEQFF
D: -; J: TRBJ1-3; V: TRBV15; DNA: TGTGCCACCAGCAGAGGCGACCACAGCCACTCTGGAAACACCATATATTTT; CDR3: CATSRGDHSHSGNTIYF
D: TRBD1; J: TRBJ2-7; V: TRBV7-9; DNA: TGTGCCAGCAGCCAAGTAGGACAGGGCTACGAGCAGTACTTC; CDR3: CASSQVGQGYEQYF
D: -; J: TRBJ2-2; V: TRBV19; DNA: TGTGCCAGTAGGAGTCAGGGGAACACCGGGGAGCTGTTTTTT; CDR3: CASRSQGNTGELFF
D: -; J: TRBJ2-2; V: TRBV27; DNA: TGTGCCAGCAGTTTCGGCAGGTTAAACACCGGGGAGCTGTTTTTT; CDR3: CASSFGRLNTGELFF
D: -; J: TRBJ2-6; V: TRBV5-4; DNA: TGTGCCAGCAGCAGGAGGGGGGCCAACGTCCTGACTTTC; CDR3: CASSRRGANVLTF
D: -; J: TRBJ2-3; V: TRBV19; DNA: TGTGCCAGTAGTAGGGGGGACCGCACAGATACGCAGTATTTT; CDR3: CASSRGDRTDTQYF
D: TRBD1; J: TRBJ1-2; V: TRBV2; DNA: TGTGCGAACGAGGGACAGCAGAATGGCTACACCTTC; CDR3: CANEGQQNGYTF